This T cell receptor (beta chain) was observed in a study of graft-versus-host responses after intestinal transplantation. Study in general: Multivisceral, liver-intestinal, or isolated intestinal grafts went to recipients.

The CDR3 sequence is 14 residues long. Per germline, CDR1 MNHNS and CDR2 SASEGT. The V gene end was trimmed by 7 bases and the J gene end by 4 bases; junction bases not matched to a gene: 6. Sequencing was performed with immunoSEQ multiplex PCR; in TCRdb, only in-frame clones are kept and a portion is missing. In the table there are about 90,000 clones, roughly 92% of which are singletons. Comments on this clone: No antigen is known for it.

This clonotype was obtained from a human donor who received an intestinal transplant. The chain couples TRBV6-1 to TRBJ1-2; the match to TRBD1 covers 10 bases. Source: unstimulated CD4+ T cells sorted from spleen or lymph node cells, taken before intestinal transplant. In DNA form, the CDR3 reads TGTGCCAGCACCGGGGACAGGGGCGGCTATGGCTACACCTTC. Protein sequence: CASTGDRGGYGYTF.